Shown below are 19 T cell receptor beta chains from a single sample sequenced in a study of neoadjuvant nivolumab and ipilimumab in lung cancer (dated by TCRdb to about 2020). Receptor amplification or capture employed the immunoSEQ multiplex PCR assay. The clones in this table, taken by TCRdb from immuneACCESS, are in-frame only. Not every clone is retained; where verified, under half of the shortfall comes from an unresolved V gene, and the cause of the rest is unknown. This sample has about 38,000 clones in its table, and approximately 89% of those were observed once. The ten top clones hold approximately 3.5% of the sample. In light of the paper, this sample's time point label describes: pretherapy, before neoadjuvant immune checkpoint inhibitors. The sequences come from peripheral blood, collected before neoadjuvant nivolumab, alone or with ipilimumab. These receptors were obtained from an adult with non-small cell lung cancer.

This sequence joins TRBV30 and TRBJ1-3, with a tentative D call TRBD1 (6 bases). Looked up from germline, CDR1 is GTSNPN and CDR2 is SVGIG (reference sequence). This CDR3 comprises 13 residues. Trimming took 1 base from V and 4 from J, leaving 8 bases between them. The CDR3 DNA is TGTGCCTGGAGTGGGGACACAGGAAACACCATATATTTT. This encodes CAWSGDTGNTIYF.

The CDR3 loop is CASSLRLENYEQYF. In nucleotides, the CDR3 is TGTGCCAGCAGTTTGCGACTTGAAAATTACGAGCAGTACTTC. V usage is TRBV2 and J usage is TRBJ2-7; no firm D call. V shed 5 bases and J shed 4 bases, with 15 bases lying between them. Germline loops: CDR1 SNHLY, CDR2 FYNNEI. The CDR3 totals 14 residues.

CDR3 bases: TGTGCCAGCAGCCCCCGGGGACTAGCGGGAAAAGAGCAGTTCTTC. It yields the protein CASSPRGLAGKEQFF. The chain has TRBV7-9 and TRBJ2-1; TRBD2 agrees at 13 bases. J gave up 10 bases and V 5 bases, and 8 bases lay outside the gene matches. The CDR3 sequence is 15 residues long. CDR1 SEHNR and CDR2 FQNEAQ come from the germline V gene (reference sequence). The full variable domain, its missing parts supplied by reference TRBV7-9 and TRBJ2-1, is DTGVSQNPRHKITKRGQNVTFRCDPISEHNRLYWYRQTLGQGPEFLTYFQNEAQLEKSRLLSDRFSAERPKGSFSTLEIQRTEQGDSAMYLCASSPRGLAGKEQFFGPGTRLTVL.

There are a few counts of this clone. V gene TRBV29-1 combines with J gene TRBJ2-7; 10 nucleotides agree with TRBD2. The CDR3 loop spans 14 amino acids. With 3 bases clipped from V and 3 bases from J, the junction kept 5 bases outside the gene matches. The germline V gene has CDR1 SQVTM and CDR2 ANQGSEA. The CDR3 sequence: CSVETGLAVYEQYF. The CDR3, as DNA: TGCAGCGTTGAGACAGGACTAGCGGTCTACGAGCAGTACTTC.

This chain links TRBV29-1 with TRBJ2-1; TRBD2 aligns across 10 bases. This CDR3 has 15 amino acids. The J segment lost 7 bases and the V segment lost 1 base, leaving 7 bases of the junction unmatched. The V gene's germline CDR1 is SQVTM and CDR2 ANQGSEA. CDR3 loop: CSVEGLPSGSNEQFF. CDR3 coding DNA: TGCAGCGTTGAAGGATTGCCTAGCGGGAGTAATGAGCAGTTCTTC.

V gene TRBV14 combines with J gene TRBJ2-7; no clear D. V was shortened by 1 base and J by 6 bases, with 10 bases between the two germline ends. The CDR3 totals 13 residues. Germline values: CDR1 SGHDN, CDR2 FVKESK. The CDR3 here is CASSQVQRSEQYF. The CDR3 DNA reads TGTGCCAGCAGCCAAGTCCAAAGGAGCGAGCAGTACTTC.

The V and J genes are TRBV18 and TRBJ2-3; D may correspond to TRBD1 or TRBD2 (6 bases each). The CDR3 has 16 residues. Germline V gene sequence: CDR1 KGHSH, CDR2 LQKENI. V was pared by 2 bases and J by 0 bases, with 12 bases between. The CDR3 spells CASSPEQGGSTDTQYF. CDR3 DNA: TGTGCCAGCTCACCAGAACAGGGAGGTAGCACAGATACGCAGTATTTT.

The CDR3 reads CASSFGKFYEQYF. The CDR3 nucleotides are TGTGCCAGCAGCTTCGGGAAGTTCTACGAGCAGTACTTC. The rearrangement links TRBV7-2 to TRBJ2-7, with a possible D match to TRBD2 (5 bases). CDR1 is SGHTA and CDR2 is FQGNSA in the germline V gene. The length of the CDR3 is 13 residues. Trimming cost V 3 bases and J 3 bases, with 9 bases left between them. Full variable domain (outside the CDR3, taken from reference TRBV7-2 and TRBJ2-7): GAGVSQSPSNKVTEKGKDVELRCDPISGHTALYWYRQSLGQGLEFLIYFQGNSAPDKSGLPSDRFSAERTGGSVSTLTIQRTQQEDSAVYLCASSFGKFYEQYFGPGTRLTVT.

V and J are TRBV5-6 and TRBJ1-2; TRBD1 agrees at 10 bases. Per germline, CDR1 SGHDT and CDR2 YYEEEE. This CDR3 contains 16 residues. V was pared by 0 bases and J by 3 bases, with 5 bases of the junction left unmatched. CDR3 in amino acids: CASSLDRDRGYYGYTF. The CDR3 region has the DNA TGTGCCAGCAGCTTGGACCGGGACAGGGGATACTATGGCTACACCTTC.

V and J are TRBV20-1 and TRBJ2-7; D uncertain. The CDR3 contains 11 residues. Germline loops: CDR1 DFQATT, CDR2 SNEGSKA (reference sequence). The chain's CDR3 is CSLELSYEQYF. The DNA for the CDR3 is TGCAGCCTCGAACTGAGCTACGAGCAGTACTTC.

The V call is TRBV11-2, the J call TRBJ2-3; D call uncertain. The CDR3 spans 15 residues. From germline, CDR1 is SGHAT and CDR2 FQNNGV. V dropped 1 base and J dropped 0 bases, with 8 bases sitting between them. CDR3 residues: CASSLGNPSTDTQYF. CDR3 DNA: TGTGCCAGCAGCTTAGGCAACCCTAGCACAGATACGCAGTATTTT.

The chain combines TRBV27 with TRBJ1-5; D unresolved. The CDR3 is 14 amino acids. The germline CDR1 and CDR2 sequences are MNHEY and SMNVEV (reference sequence). V was cut by 0 bases and J by 2 bases, with 5 bases left in between. CDR3 in amino acids: CASSLSERNQPQHF. Here the CDR3 DNA reads TGTGCCAGCAGTTTATCGGAACGCAATCAGCCCCAGCATTTT.

V usage is TRBV18 and J usage is TRBJ2-1, with a weak D call TRBD2 (6 bases). This CDR3 has 15 residues. Germline V gene data show CDR1 as KGHSH and CDR2 as LQKENI. Trimming removed 5 bases from V and 8 bases from J, with 19 bases in between. The CDR3 reads CASSFAALASDEQFF. The CDR3 DNA is TGTGCCAGCTCATTCGCCGCACTAGCAAGTGATGAGCAGTTCTTC.

The CDR3 protein is CASSGRLGEQYF. In DNA, the CDR3 is TGTGCCAGCAGTGGCAGGTTGGGTGAGCAGTACTTC. The chain couples TRBV5-4 to TRBJ2-7; D is unresolved. This CDR3 has 12 amino acids. The V end lost 5 bases, the J end lost 7 bases, and 13 bases lay between the germline ends. CDR1 is SGHNT and CDR2 is YYREEE in the germline V gene (reference sequence).

This clone was seen more than once but under ten times. The chain combines TRBV19 with TRBJ1-1; no firm D call. Trimming took off 7 bases at V and 7 bases at J, with 10 bases between the two ends. The CDR3 totals 11 residues. The germline CDR1 and CDR2 sequences are LNHDA and SQIVND (reference sequence). The CDR3 bases are TGTGCCAGTAATCGTGAGCATGAAGCTTTCTTT. Encoded protein: CASNREHEAFF.

This clone has just one count. The chain links TRBV11-3 to TRBJ2-5; TRBD2 matches at 7 bases. The CDR3 spans 16 residues. V dropped 1 base and J dropped 1; count of bases not matched to a gene: 6. CDR1 is SGHNT, CDR2 YENEEA, per germline. The CDR3 region is CASSLGGGPPQETQYF. In DNA, the CDR3 is TGTGCCAGCAGCTTAGGGGGAGGGCCCCCCCAAGAGACCCAGTACTTC.

This clone was found a few times. The chain couples TRBV7-2 to TRBJ2-7; TRBD2 matches at 7 bases. Trimming at V came to 3 bases and at J to 12 bases, leaving 14 bases not matched to a gene. This CDR3 has 14 residues. Germline values: CDR1 SGHTA, CDR2 FQGNSA. The DNA for the CDR3 is TGTGCCAGCAGCTTTGGGGAGGGGAGGGCGATTGTGTACTTC. Translated: CASSFGEGRAIVYF.

The CDR3 loop is CASSQGGLAGEAYNEQFF. The CDR3 coding sequence is TGCGCCAGCAGCCAAGGGGGACTAGCGGGTGAGGCCTACAATGAGCAGTTCTTC. The chain links TRBV5-1 to TRBJ2-1; TRBD2 matches 12 bases. The germline V gene encodes CDR1 SGHRS and CDR2 YFSETQ. The CDR3 contains 18 residues. V lost 4 bases, J lost 2 bases, and 10 bases stayed unmatched.

This clone came up once. This chain connects TRBV5-6 to TRBJ2-5; 10 bases agree with TRBD1. CDR1 and CDR2 from the germline V gene are SGHDT and YYEEEE. V lost 8 bases and J lost 4; bases outside the gene matches: 23. CDR3 length: 19 amino acids. CDR3 sequence reads: CARQPTRSTGGRRGETQYF. The CDR3 bases are TGTGCCAGACAGCCGACTCGCTCGACAGGGGGCCGGCGGGGAGAGACCCAGTACTTC.